This T cell receptor (beta chain) is drawn from a study of control samples from healthy donors and cancer patients. Only in-frame clones appear in the TCRdb table, and some are missing; sequencing was by immunoSEQ multiplex PCR. Of fewer than 500,000 clones in the sample, 75% to 95% were seen once. Sequencing input: PBMCs. This clonotype originated in a man aged 40-55 years with head and neck cancer.

The CDR3 nucleotides read TGTGCCAGCGGGGGCAGGGTTGATCAGCCCCAGCATTTT. It specifies CASGGRVDQPQHF. The chain combines TRBV28 with TRBJ1-5; tentative D call: TRBD1 (6 bases). This CDR3 spans 13 amino acids. Trimming took 8 bases from V and 5 from J, leaving 13 bases between them. Looked up from germline, CDR1 is MDHEN and CDR2 is SYDVKM.